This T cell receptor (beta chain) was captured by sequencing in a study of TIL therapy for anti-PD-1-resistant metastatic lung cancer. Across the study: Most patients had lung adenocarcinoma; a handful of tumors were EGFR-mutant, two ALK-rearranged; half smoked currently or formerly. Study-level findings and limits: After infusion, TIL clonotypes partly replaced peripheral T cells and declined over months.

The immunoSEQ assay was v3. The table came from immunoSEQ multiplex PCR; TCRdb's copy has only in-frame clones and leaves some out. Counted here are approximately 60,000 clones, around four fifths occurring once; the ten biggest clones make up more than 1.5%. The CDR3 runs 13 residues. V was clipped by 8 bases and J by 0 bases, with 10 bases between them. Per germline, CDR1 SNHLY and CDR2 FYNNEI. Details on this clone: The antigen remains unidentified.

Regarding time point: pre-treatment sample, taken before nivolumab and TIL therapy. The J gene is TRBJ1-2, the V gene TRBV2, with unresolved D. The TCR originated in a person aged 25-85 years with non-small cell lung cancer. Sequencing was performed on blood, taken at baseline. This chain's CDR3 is CASLINPNYGYTF. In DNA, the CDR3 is TGTGCCAGCCTGATAAACCCTAACTATGGCTACACCTTC.